This T cell receptor (beta chain) was found in a study of radiotherapy plus CTLA-4 blockade in lung cancer (dated by TCRdb to the late 2010s). About the study as a whole: Objective responses occurred in around 19% of enrolled patients, and just over 30% achieved disease control.

Broad study findings and their caveats: After treatment with radiotherapy and ipilimumab, TCR clones that came from tumors expanded in the peripheral blood. Increased serum interferon-beta after radiation, together with early dynamic changes in blood T cell clones, were reported to be the strongest predictors of response.

For this clone: This clone's antigen is unknown. Base quality data are lacking; no much larger clone is found one base away.

Library preparation used the immunoSEQ multiplex PCR assay. What TCRdb holds here is the immuneACCESS table cut down to in-frame rearrangements. Part of the clones is not present; checked against another copy, under half of the missing clones reflect an unresolved V gene, and the others are unexplained. In all, the sample holds around 99,000 clones, and around 88% of those were seen once. Clones ranked in the top ten supply 4.5% to 5% of the sample. The junction carries 4 bases between V and J, which are trimmed by 4 bases and 4 bases respectively. Reading from cysteine to phenylalanine, the CDR3 counts 11 amino acids. Only CDR3 DNA remains: 33 bases, in frame from the first base. CDR1 KGHSH and CDR2 LQKENI were looked up in the germline V gene. Focal radiation therapy combined with CTLA-4 blockade (ipilimumab) was tested in patients with chemo-refractory metastatic non-small-cell lung cancer.

The clonotype comes from a human donor with non-small cell lung cancer that progressed on radiotherapy plus ipilimumab. Recombination linked TRBV18 to TRBJ2-5; too little of a D gene remains to name it. The starting material was peripheral blood, obtained from a patient treated with radiotherapy plus ipilimumab. The DNA sequence follows: TGTGCCAGCTCACGATTAGAGACCCAGTACTTC. Translated, this gives CASSRLETQYF. The CDR3 plus the reference TRBV18 and TRBJ2-5 genes for the other parts give the full variable domain: NAGVMQNPRHLVRRRGQEARLRCSPMKGHSHVYWYRQLPEEGLKFMVYLQKENIIDESGMPKERFSAEFPKEGPSILRIQQVVRGDSAAYFCASSRLETQYFGPGTRLLVL.